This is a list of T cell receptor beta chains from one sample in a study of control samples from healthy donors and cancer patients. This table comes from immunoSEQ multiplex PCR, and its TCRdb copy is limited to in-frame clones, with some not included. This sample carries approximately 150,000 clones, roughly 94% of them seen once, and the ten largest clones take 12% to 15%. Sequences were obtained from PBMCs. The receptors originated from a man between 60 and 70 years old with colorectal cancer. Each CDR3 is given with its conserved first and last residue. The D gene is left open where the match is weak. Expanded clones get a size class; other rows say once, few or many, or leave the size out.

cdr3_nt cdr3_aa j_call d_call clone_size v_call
TGTGCCAGCACTGGGGGAGTAACCACTAATCAGCCCCAGCATTTT CASTGGVTTNQPQHF TRBJ1-5 - - TRBV6-5
TGTGCCAGCAGGGGGAAGGGGGAGCTGTTTTTT CASRGKGELFF TRBJ2-2 - once TRBV11-3
TGTGCCAGCAGCTTATTAGGGGGGCGATTAGATACGCAGTATTTT CASSLLGGRLDTQYF TRBJ2-3 - - TRBV11-2
TGTGCCAGCAGCCTCGGCGGGGGGGCGGGAACTGAAGCTTTCTTT CASSLGGGAGTEAFF TRBJ1-1 - - TRBV7-9
TGCAGCGTAGCTGAAGCCTACGAGCAGTACTTC CSVAEAYEQYF TRBJ2-7 - - TRBV29-1
TGTGCCAGCTCGGGGGACAGGTTCTACGAGCAGTACTTC CASSGDRFYEQYF TRBJ2-7 TRBD1 once TRBV18
TGTGCCAGCAGTAAACAGGGGGCTTTCTATAACTATGGCTACACCTTC CASSKQGAFYNYGYTF TRBJ1-2 TRBD1 - TRBV6-6
TGTGCCAGCAGTTTGGGGGGGAGTACTAACTATGGCTACACCTTC CASSLGGSTNYGYTF TRBJ1-2 - - TRBV28
TGTGCCAGCAGCTCCCTCGGACAGCCTAATGAAAAACTGTTTTTT CASSSLGQPNEKLFF TRBJ1-4 - - TRBV7-2
TGTGCCAGCAGCTTGGGGACAGGGTTCCGATCTGGGGCCAACGTCCTGACTTTC CASSLGTGFRSGANVLTF TRBJ2-6 TRBD1 - TRBV13
TGTGCCTGGAAAGGGAACACTGAAGCTTTCTTT CAWKGNTEAFF TRBJ1-1 - once TRBV30
TGTGCCAGCAGCTTAGGGGCCGGGGTCCAAGAGACCCAGTACTTC CASSLGAGVQETQYF TRBJ2-5 - - TRBV7-2
TGTGCCAGCTCACCGGGAGGGGGAAATCAGCCCCAGCATTTT CASSPGGGNQPQHF TRBJ1-5 - few TRBV18
TGTGCCCGCCGACAGGGCGTAGATACGCAGTATTTT CARRQGVDTQYF TRBJ2-3 TRBD1 once TRBV30
TGTGCCAGCAGCTTAGCCGGACAGACCTACGAGCAGTACTTC CASSLAGQTYEQYF TRBJ2-7 - - TRBV7-8
TGTGCCAGTGCCGACAGTCCATACACTGAAGCTTTCTTT CASADSPYTEAFF TRBJ1-1 - - TRBV19
TGTGCCTGGAGTCTTGGGGGAAGTGGAAACACCATATATTTT CAWSLGGSGNTIYF TRBJ1-3 - - TRBV30
TGTGCCAGCAGCTTGGAAGACAGAGACTATGGCTACACCTTC CASSLEDRDYGYTF TRBJ1-2 - - TRBV7-9
TGCGCCAGCAGTTGGGGTGTCGACGAGCAGTACTTC CASSWGVDEQYF TRBJ2-7 - - TRBV5-1
TGTGCCAGCAGTTTGAGGTCCAACTATGGCTACACCTTC CASSLRSNYGYTF TRBJ1-2 - few TRBV12-3/TRBV12-4
TGTGCCAGCAGTTTACCCGGGGCCCGGATCAATCAGCCCCAGCATTTT CASSLPGARINQPQHF TRBJ1-5 - once TRBV28
TGTGCCAGCAGCTTGGAGGCGGGGAAAAACTACAATGAGCAGTTCTTC CASSLEAGKNYNEQFF TRBJ2-1 - - TRBV5-6
TGTGCCAGCAGCGTAGGGGTTAGCGGGGGCTATGAGCAGTTCTTC CASSVGVSGGYEQFF TRBJ2-1 TRBD2 - TRBV9
TGTGCCAGCAGACCGACAGTCTCCTACGAGCAGTACTTC CASRPTVSYEQYF TRBJ2-7 - - TRBV6-4
TGTGCCAGTAGTATTACCGACTATGGCTACACCTTC CASSITDYGYTF TRBJ1-2 - - TRBV19
TGTGCCAGCAGTTCAAATTTTAGGGACCCCCAAGAGACCCAGTACTTC CASSSNFRDPQETQYF TRBJ2-5 - - TRBV27
TGTGCCAGCAGCTTGGTGGGACAGGGGGACTATGGCTACACCTTC CASSLVGQGDYGYTF TRBJ1-2 TRBD1 - TRBV5-4
TGTGCCAGCAGGAATCCTAAAGAGGACGGCCTGCAGAAGAAGCAGTACTTC CASRNPKEDGLQKKQYF TRBJ2-7 - once TRBV27
TGTGCCAGCAGCTTAGAAGGAGGTATGGGGACTGAAGCTTTCTTT CASSLEGGMGTEAFF TRBJ1-1 - - TRBV11-1
TGTGCCACCAGCAGAGATAGAGGGGCCCTGTTTTTT CATSRDRGALFF TRBJ1-4 - - TRBV15
TGTGCCAGCAGCCAAGACAGCCTTAATGAAAAACTGTTTTTT CASSQDSLNEKLFF TRBJ1-4 - - TRBV5-4
TGTGCCAGCACCGGGGGGGGATTCTACGAGCAGTACTTC CASTGGGFYEQYF TRBJ2-7 TRBD2 - TRBV28
TGTGCCAGCAGACTTGGACAGGTCTATGGCTACACCTTC CASRLGQVYGYTF TRBJ1-2 TRBD1 - TRBV28
TGTGCCTGGGGACGGCCCTACAATGAGCAGTTCTTC CAWGRPYNEQFF TRBJ2-1 - - TRBV30
TGTGCCAGCAGCTTTTCGGGACCACAGAGTAGCAATCAGCCCCAGCATTTT CASSFSGPQSSNQPQHF TRBJ1-5 - - TRBV7-9
TGCGCCAGCAGCCGAAAGGCCTTGGGAGGGGGCGATTCACCCCTCCACTTT CASSRKALGGGDSPLHF TRBJ1-6 TRBD1 - TRBV4-3
TGTGCCAGCAGCTTACTACAGGGGGCAAGTGAGCAGTTCTTC CASSLLQGASEQFF TRBJ2-1 TRBD1 - TRBV13
TGTGCCAGCATTCCGAGGGAGGTGAACACTGAAGCTTTCTTT CASIPREVNTEAFF TRBJ1-1 - - TRBV7-2
TGTGCCAGCAGTTCGACAGGGAACTATGGCTACACCTTC CASSSTGNYGYTF TRBJ1-2 TRBD1 - TRBV6-6
TGTGCCAGCAGCTCGCAGGGGAAGGACGAGCAGTACTTC CASSSQGKDEQYF TRBJ2-7 - - TRBV5-4
TGTGCCAGCAGCTTCTCGGGGAATCAGCCCCAGCATTTT CASSFSGNQPQHF TRBJ1-5 - once TRBV11-2
TGTGCCAGCAGTGACGGACAGGGTAACACTGAAGCTTTCTTT CASSDGQGNTEAFF TRBJ1-1 TRBD1 - TRBV6-1
TGTGCCAGCAGCGGACAGGGCCCCAACGAGCAGTACTTC CASSGQGPNEQYF TRBJ2-7 TRBD1 - TRBV6-5
TGTGCCAGCAGCCCCCGGGCAGGGGCTAATGAAAAACTGTTTTTT CASSPRAGANEKLFF TRBJ1-4 - - TRBV27
TGTGCCAGCAGGCAGACAGTGAACTATGGCTACACCTTC CASRQTVNYGYTF TRBJ1-2 - - TRBV6-5
TGCGCCAGCAGCCGGGCCGGGACTAGCGGGAACAATGAGCAGTTCTTC CASSRAGTSGNNEQFF TRBJ2-1 TRBD2 - TRBV4-1